This TCR beta chain was sequenced in a study of regulatory T cells in long-lasting Graves disease. Study at large: Persistent Graves' disease required over 5 years of antithyroid drugs and positive TSH receptor antibodies.

The authors built TCR beta libraries using iRepertoire HTBI primers and Arm-PCR of CDR3 regions. MiXCR was run by TCRdb on the multiplex PCR reads, yielding one entry per CDR3 protein. The sample holds over 450,000 distinct CDR3 sequences, 20% to 25% seen once. Sample time point: persistent/refractory GD, antithyroid drugs over 5 years with positive TRAb. Scientists built the TCR library using RNA that was extracted from PBMCs. This clonotype originated in a female donor with Graves disease. The sequenced sample was peripheral blood mononuclear cells (PBMCs), obtained when the disease was refractory, from a patient treated with antithyroid drugs.

CDR3: CASTSGKGEETQYF. The CDR3 coding sequence is TGTGCCAGTACTAGCGGGAAGGGGGAAGAGACCCAGTACTTC. The chain uses TRBV7-8 and TRBJ2-5; 10 nucleotides line up with TRBD2. The CDR3 has 14 amino acids. Unmatched junction bases numbered 7, after V lost 9 bases and J lost 3 bases. Germline CDR1 SGHVS, CDR2 FQNEAQ.